The 14 T cell receptor beta chains listed next were all sequenced from one sample in a study of molecular identifiers for immune sequencing clone quantification. TCRdb re-called the PCR reads with MiXCR, one entry per CDR3 protein. The data hold around 460,000 distinct CDR3 sequences, with 20% to 25% observed a single time. Sequenced material: naive CD8+ T cells from blood, with Jurkat cell RNA spiked in. Subset noted: FACS-sorted CD8+CD4-CCR7+CD45RA+ naive T cells. These TCRs come from a human donor in good health. Some libraries in this study had Jurkat cell RNA spiked in.

This clonotype turned up a few times. A junction end diverges from the germline sequence, so it may reflect a read error. In nucleotides, the CDR3 is TGTGCCAGCAGCCCGGCCGACAGGTCCTACGGGCAGTACTTC. It yields the protein CASSPADRSYGQYF. This chain joins TRBV12-3 or TRBV12-4 and TRBJ2-7; D perhaps matches TRBD1 (6 bases). The CDR3 is 14 amino acids.

This clonotype came up a few times. This rearrangement joins TRBV7-9 to TRBJ2-5, with TRBD2 as a possible D gene (6 bases). V was trimmed by 5 bases and J by 5 bases, leaving 15 bases between them. This CDR3 region has 14 residues. CDR1 is SEHNR and CDR2 is FQNEAQ in the germline V gene (reference sequence). CDR3 loop: CASSPSGSGETQYF. CDR3 sequence (DNA): TGTGCCAGCAGCCCCTCCGGGAGTGGGGAGACCCAGTACTTC.

V is TRBV6-2 or TRBV6-3 and J is TRBJ1-2, with 7 bases fitting TRBD1. Germline V gives CDR1 MNHEY, CDR2 SVGEGT. The CDR3 has 12 residues. The junction had 4 bases not matched to a gene; V was cut back by 6 bases and J by 6 bases. The CDR3 spells CASRQGINGYTF. The CDR3 nucleotides read TGTGCCAGCAGACAGGGGATCAATGGCTACACCTTC.

In its sample, this clonotype was seen many times. This chain connects TRBV7-8 to TRBJ2-1, with D possibly matching TRBD1 (6 bases). Trimming removed 1 base from V and 0 bases from J, with 13 bases in between. Germline V gene data show CDR1 as SGHVS and CDR2 as FQNEAQ. This CDR3 region has 17 residues. The chain's CDR3 is CASSLGRGQNSYNEQFF. CDR3 nucleotides: TGTGCCAGCAGCTTAGGCAGGGGCCAAAACTCCTACAATGAGCAGTTCTTC.

This clonotype was observed many times. The CDR3 region is CATSGNQETQYF. In DNA, the CDR3 is TGTGCCACCAGCGGGAACCAAGAGACCCAGTACTTC. The chain links TRBV12-3 or TRBV12-4 to TRBJ2-5; 7 nucleotides line up with TRBD2. The J segment lost 0 bases and the V segment lost 10 bases, leaving 2 bases of the junction unmatched. This CDR3 spans 12 amino acids.

The chain combines TRBV7-2 with TRBJ2-1; weak D call: TRBD2 (7 bases). V lost 7 bases, J lost 7 bases, and 20 bases lay in between. Germline assignment: CDR1 SGHTA and CDR2 FQGNSA. The CDR3 has 15 amino acids. CDR3 nucleotides: TGTGCCAGCATGAGGGGGGGGAGATTAGCAAATGAGCAGTTCTTC. Its protein is CASMRGGRLANEQFF. Full variable domain (remainder filled in from reference TRBV7-2 and TRBJ2-1): GAGVSQSPSNKVTEKGKDVELRCDPISGHTALYWYRQSLGQGLEFLIYFQGNSAPDKSGLPSDRFSAERTGGSVSTLTIQRTQQEDSAVYLCASMRGGRLANEQFFGPGTRLTVL.

This chain links TRBV14 with TRBJ2-7; D perhaps matches TRBD1 (5 bases). With 4 bases removed from V and 2 bases from J, the gap between germline ends came to 15 bases. The CDR3 runs to 15 residues. CDR1 is SGHDN, CDR2 FVKESK, per germline. The CDR3 loop reads CASSPPWGGTYEQYF. In DNA, the CDR3 is TGTGCCAGCAGCCCTCCCTGGGGCGGAACCTACGAGCAGTACTTC. Variable domain in full (rest from reference TRBV14 and TRBJ2-7): EAGVTQFPSHSVIEKGQTVTLRCDPISGHDNLYWYRRVMGKEIKFLLHFVKESKQDESGMPNNRFLAERTGGTYSTLKVQPAELEDSGVYFCASSPPWGGTYEQYFGPGTRLTVT.

With regard to this clonotype: This may come from a read error, since a much larger clone is one base off. The rearrangement joins TRBV4-3 to TRBJ1-1; D call uncertain. CDR1 and CDR2 (germline): LGHNA, YSLEER. The CDR3 totals 15 residues. CDR3 coding DNA: TGCGCCAGCAGCCAAGATAACAACATGAACACTGAAACTTTCTTT. This sequence encodes CASSQDNNMNTETFF.

About this clonotype: This may stem from a read error, because a much larger clone lies one nucleotide away. This rearrangement joins TRBV5-1 to TRBJ2-5; D is unresolved. Germline CDR1 SGHRS, CDR2 YFSETQ. This CDR3 has 13 amino acids. CDR3 loop: CAGSETRPETQYF. Here the CDR3 DNA reads TGCGCCGGCAGCGAGACCAGGCCCGAGACCCAGTACTTC.

CDR3 coding DNA: TGTGCCAGCAGTTTAGGGGTCCAGTACGACGAGCAGTACTTC. This gives the protein CASSLGVQYDEQYF. The chain combines TRBV28 with TRBJ2-7; no reliable D call. The CDR3 has 14 residues. Germline assignment: CDR1 MDHEN and CDR2 SYDVKM. Trimming removed 2 bases at V and 5 bases at J, with 13 bases between. Full variable domain (missing parts from reference TRBV28 and TRBJ2-7): DVKVTQSSRYLVKRTGEKVFLECVQDMDHENMFWYRQDPGLGLRLIYFSYDVKMKEKGDIPEGYSVSREKKERFSLILESASTNQTSMYLCASSLGVQYDEQYFGPGTRLTVT.

The CDR3 here is CASSYSIAGGPDTQYF. The CDR3 region has the DNA TGTGCCAGCAGTTACTCTATAGCGGGAGGGCCCGATACGCAGTATTTT. The chain has TRBV6-2 or TRBV6-3 and TRBJ2-3, with 11 bases matching TRBD2. Per the germline V gene, CDR1 is MNHEY and CDR2 is SVGEGT. After removal of 0 bases from V and 6 bases from J, the junction contained 5 bases not matched to a gene. The CDR3 runs to 16 residues.

A single count supports this clonotype. V and J are TRBV7-6 and TRBJ2-7, with D perhaps being TRBD1 or TRBD2 (6 bases each). The CDR3 spans 16 residues. Germline CDR1 reads SGHVS; CDR2 reads FNYEAQ. V dropped 3 bases and J dropped 5 bases, with 20 bases sitting between them. The CDR3 DNA sequence: TGTGCCAGCAGCTTTGGGGTTATGGCGGAGGGGGACGAGCAGTACTTC. Residues: CASSFGVMAEGDEQYF.

This clonotype was recorded a few times. The rearrangement joins TRBV7-2 to TRBJ2-7; 8 nucleotides align to TRBD1. Germline CDR1 reads SGHTA; CDR2 reads FQGNSA. This CDR3 region has 16 residues. The V and J ends lost 4 bases and 4 bases, in that order; junction bases with no gene match: 12. The CDR3 protein is CASSYAPGGVSYEQYF. DNA of the CDR3: TGTGCCAGCAGCTACGCTCCAGGGGGCGTTTCGTACGAGCAGTACTTC.

This clonotype was counted a single time. A much larger clonotype is one base distant, so this may be a read error. The genes are TRBV7-9 and TRBJ2-7; D gene uncertain. The CDR3 runs to 13 residues. Germline loops: CDR1 SEHNR, CDR2 FQNEAQ (reference sequence). Trimming pared 5 bases from V and 3 bases from J, leaving 11 bases between. For the CDR3, the DNA is TGTGCCAGCAGCCCGGACGGCTACTACGAGCAGTACTTC. It codes for CASSPDGYYEQYF. The variable domain in full, with the rest retrieved from reference TRBV7-9 and TRBJ2-7, is DTGVSQNPRHKITKRGQNVTFRCDPISEHNRLYWYRQTLGQGPEFLTYFQNEAQLEKSRLLSDRFSAERPKGSFSTLEIQRTEQGDSAMYLCASSPDGYYEQYFGPGTRLTVT.